This TCR beta chain was sequenced in a study of cytomegalovirus exposure and HLA in healthy donors (dated by TCRdb to the late 2010s). Notes on the research overall: In an earlier analysis of 550 to 750 of the donors, about 270 Gb of sequence data and some 100 million unique TCR beta sequences from about 179 million T cells were reported. Besides the first cohort of 666 subjects, a separate validation cohort made up of around 120 different subjects was used. All discovery cohort repertoires had been generated on a single sequencing platform. The number of donors typed differed by locus, with about 629-640 for A, B, C, DRB1 and DQB1, around 500 for DQA1, 606 for DPA1, and around 460 for DPB1. The T cell repertoires of some 700 subjects were profiled by immunosequencing and related to cytomegalovirus serostatus. To study patterns of TCR occurrence, a later analysis re-analyzed previously published TCR beta repertoires from just over 650 donors and added high-resolution HLA genotyping. Rather than drawing on any new phenotypic data, the later analysis identified candidate immune exposures from TCR beta sequences and the way those sequences occurred across donors. A later genetic analysis took genome-wide SNP genotypes for about 65% of the roughly 670 donors and used that subset as a discovery cohort. Across some 400 genotyped donors of the cohort, an average of about 220,000 unique TCR beta nucleotide sequences per donor were sequenced, and approximately 17% of those sequences were non-productive. An earlier analysis of 587 of the donors used high-throughput TCR beta sequencing to judge whether each TCR beta V gene segment behaved as functional or pseudogenic. The genetic ancestry cluster associated with self-reported Caucasian donors included about 84% of the roughly 400 genotyped donors. To predict cytomegalovirus infection status, the study combined high-throughput TCR immunosequencing, statistical association of individual TCRs with disease status, and machine learning. Class I and class II HLA loci were covered by the typing at four-digit resolution. A handful of DR-DQ haplotypes were treated as single units for association and clustering because of strong linkage in the cohort. Roughly 300 gigabases of sequencing data and around 85 million unique TCR sequences made up an early release that covered about 640 HLA-typed donors. The study was designed to test whether signatures of past pathogen exposure could be identified by cataloging public T cell receptors. Donor age, sex, ethnicity and CMV serostatus were compiled alongside the repertoire data.

General findings and caveats noted by the study authors: Because some donors lacked HLA typing at each locus, the association tests relied only on the typed subset. According to a later analysis, TCR association rates differed among HLA loci, with DRB1 alleles showing the most associated TCRs and HLA-C alleles showing the fewest. Most TCR sequences were observed very rarely across donors, whereas some public TCRs were present in many individuals. The study gave a list of under 200 TCR beta chains associated with cytomegalovirus. Some IMGT-functional V segments, including TRBV6-2 and TRBV6-3, could not be distinguished by the 87-base-pair reads and were therefore excluded. Presence/absence analyses assumed roughly uniform sequencing depth across donors, an assumption that may not hold. Specific HLA alleles were associated with 15,000 to 20,000 TCR beta sequences at a false discovery rate of 0.05 in a later analysis. Cytomegalovirus status was reported to be diagnosed by the classifier with high specificity and sensitivity in both the original and validation cohorts. A further reported finding was that TCR beta sequences accurately predicted the HLA-A and HLA-B alleles for most subjects in the first cohort. In a later analysis, HLA-associated TCR beta chains were found to be more clonally expanded and to have lower generation probabilities than equally common non-associated chains. Compared with the 666-donor mean, donors in an Asian-associated ancestry cluster had fewer N-insertions in productive TCRs, according to a later genetic analysis. Only TCR beta chains were sequenced in this cohort, and the absence of alpha or paired-chain data limited detectable features. When HLA alleles, especially DR and DQ, strongly co-occurred, attributing TCR associations to individual alleles was difficult. V-gene and J-gene trimming of TCR beta chains was associated with a missense DCLRE1C variant in a later genetic analysis, and the association was replicated in an independent cohort. Because counts were too low, more than 15 rarely observed V segments, including chromosome 9 orphons, were excluded from the earlier analysis of several hundred of the donors. An earlier analysis of approximately 530 of the donors showed that most TCR beta V segments appeared in productive rearrangements either about 90% or about 30% of the time, which broadly matched IMGT annotations. According to a later analysis, most CMV-associated TCR beta chains appeared to be HLA-restricted, and the HLA associations seemed to be driven largely by CMV exposure. It was suggested by the authors that the approach could potentially be generalized to other disease states and immunological phenotypes. Three of the identified cytomegalovirus-associated TCR beta chains were confirmed in vitro to be specific for cytomegalovirus antigens. Several of the top co-occurrence clusters appeared to be linked to parvovirus B19, influenza, CMV and Epstein-Barr virus, according to a later analysis. Linkage disequilibrium might explain the correlated functional status among segregating V segments, but an unknown experimental factor could not be ruled out. The sequencing pipeline was judged likely to have produced a cluster of highly shared sequence variants as a technical artifact. The only immune exposure information available for the cohort was CMV serostatus.

With respect to this clone: Its antigen is currently not known. Base qualities were left out, and no much larger clone turns up one base away.

The cohort consisted of 600 or so healthy bone marrow donors. Cohort members were all nominally healthy when sampled, although unrecorded immune exposures were likely present. The donor was CMV seropositive and belonged to the group of more than 250 seropositive cohort members. A peripheral blood sample was collected from each donor, and TCR beta sequencing was performed on peripheral blood mononuclear cells. Genomic DNA was extracted from the blood cell samples with the Qiagen DNeasy Blood Extraction Kit. Library prep was done by the immunoSEQ multiplex PCR assay. For the multiplex PCR, a mixture combining 60 forward primers for TCR Vbeta segments and 13 reverse primers for TCR Jbeta segments was used. The CDR3 region of rearranged TCR beta genes was amplified from genomic DNA by a multiplex PCR assay. The Illumina HiSeq System was used to sequence the amplified TCR beta libraries as 87-base-pair reads. For the original study's pipeline: Across the 670 or so repertoires, a later analysis counted approximately 83 million unique TCR beta chains, around 11 million of which were shared by at least two donors. A nearest-neighbor algorithm error-corrected the raw reads and collapsed the reads into unique sequences, merging closely related sequences to remove PCR and sequencing errors. CDR3 sequences were aligned to IMGT reference sequences to assign V, D and J gene segments. For a sequence to be retained, a match of at least six nucleotides was required to both a V gene segment and a J gene segment. Rearrangements were classified as productive when the CDR3 lacked stop codons and remained in frame with V and J, and all other rearrangements were classified as non-productive. CDR3 was defined by IMGT convention, running from the second conserved V-encoded cysteine to the conserved J-encoded phenylalanine. The earlier analysis of 587 of the donors excluded sequences that lacked an unambiguous match to a single V gene segment. In an earlier analysis of several hundred of the donors, a V segment was called functional when productive rearrangements were above 56.7%, and segregating when the standard deviation between donors exceeded 5%. A statistical classification framework was developed to diagnose cytomegalovirus status using the catalog of TCR beta chain sequences. In a later analysis, TCR nucleotide sequences were compared against IMGT/GENE-DB human TR gene sequences so that V and J genes could be assigned. Using the TCRdist pipeline, a later analysis assigned CDR3 sequences along with most-parsimonious VDJ recombination scenarios. In a later analysis, each TCR beta chain was defined by its CDR3 amino acid sequence together with its V-gene family, and reads without a unique V-gene family were excluded. As a way to deal with suspected cross-contamination and a sequencing artifact, a later analysis dropped 640 or so nucleotide sequences that were highly shared and had low generation probability. In a later analysis, a clonal expansion index for each public chain was calculated from normalized within-repertoire ranks of inferred template counts. A later analysis computed generation probabilities with a VDJ recombination model fitted to out-of-frame rearrangements, and checked the results against IGoR. In a later analysis, TCR-TCR, TCR-HLA and TCR-CMV co-occurrence was scored with hypergeometric tests, and a repertoire-size bias correction was applied to TCR pairs. In a later analysis, false discovery rates were estimated by permuting HLA or CMV assignments 20 times. A later analysis grouped co-occurring TCRs with DBSCAN, adding TCRdist sequence similarity when clustering within HLA-allele-positive subsets. Co-occurrence clustering excluded repertoires with fewer than 30,000 or more than 120,000 public chains, plus five with anomalous nucleotide sharing. Held by TCRdb, this immuneACCESS table contains in-frame sequences only and omits some clones. Under half of the omission traces to an unresolved V gene where checked; the cause of the rest is unknown. The DNA was the basis for D and trimming; V, J and clone size are from that table. The sample table shows about 96,000 clones, and roughly 74% are seen once. The top ten hold roughly 3.2% of the sample.

CDR1 is given as LGHNA and CDR2 as YSLEER, both from the germline V gene. The junction shows trimming of 0 bases on V and 3 bases on J, and the gene matches do not reach 6 bases of it. From the cysteine up to the phenylalanine, the CDR3 has a length of 16 residues. Just CDR3 DNA is preserved here, 48 bases in frame from base 1. The rearranged chain carries TRBV4-3 and TRBJ2-7; 9 nucleotides in the junction match TRBD1. The sequence came from a female donor in good health and CMV-seropositive. The sample comprised PBMCs. The DNA is TGCGCCAGCAGCCAAGACGGGACAGGGACTAACTACGAGCAGTACTTC. Its product reads: CASSQDGTGTNYEQYF.